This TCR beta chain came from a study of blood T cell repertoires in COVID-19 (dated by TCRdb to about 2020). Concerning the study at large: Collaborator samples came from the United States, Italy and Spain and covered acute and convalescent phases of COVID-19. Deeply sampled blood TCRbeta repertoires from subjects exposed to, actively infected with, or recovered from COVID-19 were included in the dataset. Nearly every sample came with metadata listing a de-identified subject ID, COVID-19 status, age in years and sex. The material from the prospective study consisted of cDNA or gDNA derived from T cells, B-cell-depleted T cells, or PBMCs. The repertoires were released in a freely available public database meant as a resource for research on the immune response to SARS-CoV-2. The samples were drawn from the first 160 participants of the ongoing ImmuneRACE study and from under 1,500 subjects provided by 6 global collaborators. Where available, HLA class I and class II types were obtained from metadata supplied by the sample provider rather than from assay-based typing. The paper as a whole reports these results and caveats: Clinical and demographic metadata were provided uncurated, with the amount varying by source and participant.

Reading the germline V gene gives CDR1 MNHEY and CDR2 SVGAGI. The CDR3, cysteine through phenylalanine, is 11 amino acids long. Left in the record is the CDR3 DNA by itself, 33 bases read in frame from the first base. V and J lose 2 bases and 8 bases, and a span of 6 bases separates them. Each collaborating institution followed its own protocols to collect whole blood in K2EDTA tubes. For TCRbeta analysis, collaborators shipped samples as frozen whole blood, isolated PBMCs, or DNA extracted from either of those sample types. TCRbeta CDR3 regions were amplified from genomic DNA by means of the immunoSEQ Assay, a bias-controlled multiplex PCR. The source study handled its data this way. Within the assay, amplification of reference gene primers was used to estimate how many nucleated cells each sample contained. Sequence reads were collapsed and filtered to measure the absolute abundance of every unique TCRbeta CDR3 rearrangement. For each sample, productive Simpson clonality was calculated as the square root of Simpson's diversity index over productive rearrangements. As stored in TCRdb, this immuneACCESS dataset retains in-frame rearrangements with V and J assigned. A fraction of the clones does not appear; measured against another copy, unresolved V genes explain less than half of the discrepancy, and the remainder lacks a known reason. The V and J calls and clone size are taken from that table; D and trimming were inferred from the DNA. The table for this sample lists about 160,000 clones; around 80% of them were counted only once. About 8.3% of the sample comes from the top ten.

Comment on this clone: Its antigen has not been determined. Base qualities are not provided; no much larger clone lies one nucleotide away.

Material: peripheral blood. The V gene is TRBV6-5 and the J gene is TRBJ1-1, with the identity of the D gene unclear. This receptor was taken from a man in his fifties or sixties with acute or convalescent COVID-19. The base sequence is TGTGCCAGCAGTTACGCGAAAGAAGCTTTCTTT. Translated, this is CASSYAKEAFF.